The TCR beta chain described here comes from a study of blood T cell repertoires in COVID-19. Study-wide context: Spain, Italy and the United States supplied samples that represented acute and convalescent COVID-19. The cDNA or gDNA used as material had been derived from T cells, B-cell-depleted T cells, or PBMCs.

The ends lost 1 base at V and 1 base at J; junction bases unmatched: 3. The germline V gene has CDR1 GTSNPN and CDR2 SVGIG (reference sequence). This CDR3 spans 15 amino acids. Under the authors' procedure: The assay estimated nucleated cells by amplifying reference gene primers. The table came from immunoSEQ multiplex PCR; TCRdb's copy has only in-frame clones and leaves some out. V and J calls and clone size are as listed in that table; D and trimming were resolved from the DNA. The sample yields approximately 28,000 clones, over 75% seen once. Sequenced input: peripheral blood. The sequence came from a woman aged 55-70 years with acute or convalescent COVID-19. The chain is built from TRBV30 and TRBJ1-4, with 7 bases lining up with TRBD1. CDR3 residues: CAWSAYRGTNEKLFF. In DNA form, the CDR3 reads TGTGCCTGGAGTGCTTACAGGGGAACTAATGAAAAACTGTTTTTT.